One sample yielded the 14 T cell receptor beta chains listed below, sequenced in a study of shared T cell receptors in the human thymus. Assay used: immunoSEQ multiplex PCR; TCRdb lists only in-frame clones, some missing. The sample carries 450,000 to 650,000 clones, more than 75% recorded once. These same records also appear under a second study, on human thymus T cells.

The sequenced sample consisted of thymocytes. These receptors all stem from a boy younger than two with a congenital heart defect.

V usage is TRBV27 and J usage is TRBJ2-7; 10 bases map to TRBD2. Germline V lookup: CDR1 MNHEY, CDR2 SMNVEV (reference sequence). V lost 6 bases and J lost 0; bases outside the gene matches: 5. The CDR3 contains 15 residues. The CDR3 DNA follows: TGTGCCAGCAGGCTTAGCGGGAGGAACTCCTACGAGCAGTACTTC. It codes for CASRLSGRNSYEQYF.

CDR3 bases: TGTGCCAGCAGGCCAACAGGGGTAAGCAATCAGCCCCAGCATTTT. Translating gives CASRPTGVSNQPQHF. This chain links TRBV27 with TRBJ1-5, with TRBD1 identical over 7 bases. Germline V CDR1 and CDR2: MNHEY, SMNVEV (reference sequence). Trimming removed 6 bases from V and 1 base from J; junction bases left unmatched: 6. The CDR3 spans 15 residues.

This clone was observed once. The chain couples TRBV27 to TRBJ2-5; D is possibly TRBD1 (6 bases). CDR1 and CDR2 (germline): MNHEY, SMNVEV (reference sequence). CDR3 length: 15 residues. Trimming left V 2 bases short and J 5 bases short, with 15 bases between. In DNA, the CDR3 is TGTGCCAGCAGTTTACTACAGGGCCCGCGGGAGACCCAGTACTTC. This encodes CASSLLQGPRETQYF.

The CDR3 region is CASSQAGGRVREQFF. CDR3 nucleotides: TGTGCCAGCAGCCAAGCGGGAGGTAGGGTACGGGAGCAGTTCTTC. The chain joins TRBV4-2 to TRBJ2-1; 7 bases are a match to TRBD2. Losses at the gene ends were 1 base for V and 10 bases for J; bases not matched to a gene: 10. CDR3 length equals 15 residues. Germline lookup yields CDR1 LGHNA and CDR2 YNFKEQ.

The V call is TRBV4-3, the J call TRBJ2-2, with TRBD2 identical over 14 bases. Germline assignment: CDR1 LGHNA and CDR2 YSLEER. The V segment lost 4 bases and the J segment 4 bases; nucleotides outside the gene matches: 14. This CDR3 is 20 amino acids long. In DNA form, the CDR3 reads TGCGCCAGCAGCCCCCGGGTCAGGGGACTAGCGGGAGTTTGCACCGGGGAGCTGTTTTTT. Amino acid sequence: CASSPRVRGLAGVCTGELFF.

The chain employs TRBV20-1 and TRBJ2-7, with no clear D. Trimming removed 4 bases from V and 2 bases from J, with 6 bases in between. This CDR3 spans 11 amino acids. CDR1 and CDR2 (germline): DFQATT, SNEGSKA (reference sequence). CDR3 loop: CSATGPYEQYF. Written as DNA, the CDR3 is TGCAGTGCTACAGGCCCCTACGAGCAGTACTTC.

This chain links TRBV6-1 with TRBJ1-1; D remains ambiguous. V lost 4 bases and J 1 base, leaving 4 bases between the germline ends. CDR3 size: 12 residues. CDR1 MNHNS and CDR2 SASEGT come from the germline V gene. The CDR3 sequence: CASSARNTEAFF. The CDR3 region has the DNA TGTGCCAGCAGTGCGAGGAACACTGAAGCTTTCTTT.

The chain has TRBV7-2 and TRBJ2-5, with 8 nucleotides matching TRBD2. J gave up 4 bases and V 5 bases, and 9 bases lay outside the gene matches. This CDR3 comprises 15 residues. Germline V gene sequence: CDR1 SGHTA, CDR2 FQGNSA. The CDR3 DNA follows: TGTGCCAGCAGCGATAGACGGGGGGGCGGAGAGACCCAGTACTTC. It is translated as CASSDRRGGGETQYF.

The V gene is TRBV6-1, the J gene TRBJ1-1; D ambiguous. Germline loops: CDR1 MNHNS, CDR2 SASEGT. CDR3 size: 14 residues. The V and J ends lost 1 base and 4 bases respectively, with 10 bases between them. CDR3 coding DNA: TGTGCCAGCAGTGAAGTCCCAGTTGGCACTGAAGCTTTCTTT. Translating it yields CASSEVPVGTEAFF.

The rearrangement joins TRBV29-1 to TRBJ2-5; weak D call: TRBD2 (5 bases). V was clipped by 2 bases and J by 2 bases, with 24 bases between them. Germline CDR1 and CDR2: SQVTM and ANQGSEA. The CDR3 has 18 amino acids. CDR3 region: CSVERSLIEGEEQETQYF. The CDR3 DNA is TGCAGCGTTGAAAGATCTCTTATCGAGGGAGAAGAGCAAGAGACCCAGTACTTC.

The chain has TRBV30 and TRBJ2-1; 9 bases agree with TRBD2. CDR3 length: 15 residues. Germline-derived CDR1 and CDR2 are GTSNPN and SVGIG (reference sequence). With V trimmed by 1 base and J by 7 bases, 8 bases remained unmatched. The CDR3 is CAWSAPSGTGNEQFF. CDR3 in DNA: TGTGCCTGGAGTGCTCCTAGCGGGACGGGAAATGAGCAGTTCTTC.

The chain has TRBV14 and TRBJ2-1; 10 bases agree with TRBD2. The V gene's germline CDR1 is SGHDN and CDR2 FVKESK. The CDR3 spans 15 residues. V was clipped by 4 bases and J by 8 bases; unmatched bases: 8. CDR3 sequence reads: CASSPQPGLAHEQFF. The CDR3 DNA reads TGTGCCAGCAGCCCCCAACCGGGACTAGCGCATGAGCAGTTCTTC. Filled out from reference TRBV14 and TRBJ2-1, the complete variable domain reads EAGVTQFPSHSVIEKGQTVTLRCDPISGHDNLYWYRRVMGKEIKFLLHFVKESKQDESGMPNNRFLAERTGGTYSTLKVQPAELEDSGVYFCASSPQPGLAHEQFFGPGTRLTVL.

The rearrangement uses TRBV14 and TRBJ1-1; D not certain. This CDR3 contains 14 residues. Germline V lookup: CDR1 SGHDN, CDR2 FVKESK. V lost 0 bases and J lost 1, with 6 bases in between. Here the CDR3 reads CASSQEQQNTEAFF. In DNA form, the CDR3 reads TGTGCCAGCAGCCAAGAACAACAGAACACTGAAGCTTTCTTT.

This chain uses TRBV12-5 with TRBJ2-5; a weak D match, TRBD2 (5 bases). From germline, CDR1 is LGHNT and CDR2 FRNRAP. The CDR3 sequence is 16 residues long. Trimming stripped 1 base from V and 4 bases from J, with 16 bases between. The CDR3 DNA sequence: TGTGCTAGTGGTTTGGCCAGCTTAGCGAGGGCAGAGACCCAGTACTTC. It is translated as CASGLASLARAETQYF.